Reported below is one T cell receptor (beta chain). The source of the sample is a study of blood T cell repertoires in COVID-19. Study-wide context: The samples span acute and convalescent COVID-19 from the United States, Italy and Spain.

The CDR3 is 13 residues long. Germline V CDR1 and CDR2: MNHEY, SVGAGI. Trimming removed 4 bases at V and 4 bases at J, with 8 bases between. Original methodology: Reference gene primer amplification in the assay estimated nucleated cell counts. Using immunoSEQ multiplex PCR, the repertoire was profiled, and TCRdb retains in-frame clones only, with some absent. D and trimming come from the DNA, and the V and J calls and clone size come from that table. This sample has about 160,000 clones, with about 90% found just once. Individuals drawn from approximately 26 US areas were roughly 18 to 100 years old. Recovery meant two consecutive negative NP/OP PCR tests, professional clearance, or resolved symptoms.

The rearrangement joins TRBV6-5 to TRBJ1-5, with D possibly TRBD1 on 6 matching bases. The sample consisted of PBMCs or T cells enriched from blood (not recorded which). The source of this sequence is a woman between 50 and 59 years old who had recovered from COVID-19. The CDR3 sequence is CASSWGQNQPQHF. The CDR3 DNA sequence: TGTGCCAGCAGTTGGGGACAAAATCAGCCCCAGCATTTT.